The 3 T cell receptor beta chains presented below share a single source sample, sequenced in a study of shared clonotypes between healthy human individuals. Assay: immunoSEQ multiplex PCR; the TCRdb copy retains only in-frame clones and omits some. Of a few hundred thousand clones in the sample, more than 60% were seen once. What was sequenced was memory CD4+ T cells sorted from blood. Specified subset: CD45RA-negative fraction. These receptor sequences come from a man younger than 40 in good health.

Here the CDR3 DNA reads TGTGCCAGCAGCGGGAACGAGCAGTACTTC. This sequence encodes CASSGNEQYF. V gene TRBV28 combines with J gene TRBJ2-7, with D perhaps TRBD2 (5 bases). V lost 6 bases to trimming and J lost 5 bases, with 5 bases between them. This CDR3 has 10 residues. The germline V gene has CDR1 MDHEN and CDR2 SYDVKM.

The V gene is TRBV18, the J gene TRBJ2-5; 9 positions match TRBD2. Germline CDR1 reads KGHSH; CDR2 reads LQKENI. CDR3 length equals 15 residues. Losses at the gene ends were 1 base for V and 5 bases for J; bases not matched to a gene: 5. The DNA for the CDR3 is TGTGCCAGCTCACCACTGACGGCGGGAGGGGAGACCCAGTACTTC. Translation gives CASSPLTAGGETQYF.

The chain links TRBV4-3 to TRBJ2-1; 11 bases match TRBD2. With 4 bases clipped from V and 12 bases from J, the junction kept 8 bases outside the gene matches. CDR1 LGHNA and CDR2 YSLEER come from the germline V gene. This CDR3 is built from 14 residues. CDR3 loop: CASSPSGGFSGQFF. CDR3 DNA: TGCGCCAGCAGCCCTAGCGGGGGGTTTTCGGGGCAGTTCTTC.